What follows is one TCR beta chain and its context. Its matching antigen is unknown. This record comes from a study of T cell responses to AZD1222 COVID-19 vaccine. Study conclusions and caveats: Spike-wide vaccine-associated CD4 TCRs dominated at 160-218 and 743-854.

CDR1 is SGDLS and CDR2 is YYNGEE in the germline V gene. Trimming pared 4 bases from V and 2 bases from J, leaving 16 bases between. The CDR3 loop spans 16 amino acids. Repertoires were generated with immunoSEQ multiplex PCR, while TCRdb's copy carries only in-frame clones and drops some. The data contain about 140,000 clones, 80% to 95% of them seen just once; the ten biggest clones take up around 1.5%. The gene calls are TRBV9 and TRBJ2-1; TRBD2 is a possible D gene (6 bases). This clonotype originated in an adult in good health. The sequencing here drew on peripheral blood, taken on day 0 of AZD1222 vaccination. The CDR3 DNA reads TGTGCCAGCAGCCCGAGAGCGGGCCCTACCTACAATGAGCAGTTCTTC. Residues: CASSPRAGPTYNEQFF.